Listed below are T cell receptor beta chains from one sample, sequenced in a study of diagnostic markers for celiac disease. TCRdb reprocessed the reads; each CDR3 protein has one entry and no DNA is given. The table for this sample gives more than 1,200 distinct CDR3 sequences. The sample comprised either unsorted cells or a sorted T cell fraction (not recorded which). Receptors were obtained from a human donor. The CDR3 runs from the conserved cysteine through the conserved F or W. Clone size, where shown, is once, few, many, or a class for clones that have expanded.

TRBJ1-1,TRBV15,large,CATSRDRGTEAFF
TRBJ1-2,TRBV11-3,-,CASSFRDTTNYGYTF
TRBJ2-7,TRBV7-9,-,CASSSDRSSYEQYF
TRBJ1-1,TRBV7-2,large,CASHQGPNTEAFF
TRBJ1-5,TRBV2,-,CASSTGGALGNQPQHF
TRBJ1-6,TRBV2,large,CASSEFPSAGYKSPLHF
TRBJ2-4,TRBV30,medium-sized,CASRTGGLIQYF
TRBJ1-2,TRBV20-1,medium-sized,CSARDPRGYYGYTF
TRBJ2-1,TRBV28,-,CASSSGTSVHEQFF
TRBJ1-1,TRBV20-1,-,CSARDRTGRAEAFF
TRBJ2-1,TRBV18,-,CASSSGGSVNNEQFF
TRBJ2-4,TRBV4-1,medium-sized,CASSQVLQDGAKNIQYF
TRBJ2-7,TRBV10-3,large,CAIGFSSYEQYF
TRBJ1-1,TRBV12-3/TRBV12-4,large,CASRYFGGMNTEAFF
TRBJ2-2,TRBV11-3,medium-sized,CASSLGGANTGELFF
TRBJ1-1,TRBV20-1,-,CSAVPGTEAFF
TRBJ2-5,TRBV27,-,CASSSTSGGAGWPETQYF
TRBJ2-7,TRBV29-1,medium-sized,CSVGFGTLNYEQYF
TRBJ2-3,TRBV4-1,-,CASSHGTSGKWSTDTQYF
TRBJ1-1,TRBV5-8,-,CASSLPGRAEAFF
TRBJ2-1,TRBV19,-,CASSPHTASYNEQFF
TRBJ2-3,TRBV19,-,CASSRSGATDTQYF
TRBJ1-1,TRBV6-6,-,CASRSLGTEAFF
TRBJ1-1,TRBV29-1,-,CSVVASIGAEAFF
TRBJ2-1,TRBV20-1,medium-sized,CSAQPPGLAFYNEQFF
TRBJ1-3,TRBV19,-,CASTPDARGTGNTIYF
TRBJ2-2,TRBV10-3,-,CAIGGFNTGELFF
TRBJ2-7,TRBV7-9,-,CASGTGTYEQYF
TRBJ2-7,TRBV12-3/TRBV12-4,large,CASSTDHTGQEAYEQYF
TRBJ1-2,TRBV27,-,CASSPSGASGPSYGYTF
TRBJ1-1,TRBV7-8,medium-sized,CASSPDRVAEAFF
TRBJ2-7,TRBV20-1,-,CSAGGTSGQYF
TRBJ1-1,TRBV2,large,CASSEALGPSNTEAFF
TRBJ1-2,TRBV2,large,CASSEDSYYGYTF
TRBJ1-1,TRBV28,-,CASSYSQTGNTEAFF
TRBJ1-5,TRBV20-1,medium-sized,CSAPGTGPNQPQHF
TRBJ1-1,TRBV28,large,CASSSSYPGAFF
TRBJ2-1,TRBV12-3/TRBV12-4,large,CASSLLFGLAGDPQFF
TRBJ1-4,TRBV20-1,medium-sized,CSARWGVDEKLFF
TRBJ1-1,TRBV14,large,CASSQPYTEAFF
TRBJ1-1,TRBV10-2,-,CASGLDRDLNTEAFF
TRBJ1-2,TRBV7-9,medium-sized,CASNRDRAETGYGYTF
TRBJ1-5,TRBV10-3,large,CAISVDRGVIGQPQHF
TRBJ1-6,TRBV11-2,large,CASSLVLSYNSPLHF
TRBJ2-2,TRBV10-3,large,CAISDLANTGELFF
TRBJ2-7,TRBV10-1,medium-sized,CASSRDGPYEQYF
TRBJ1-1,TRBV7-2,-,CASSLAFGGWTEAFF
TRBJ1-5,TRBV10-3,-,CATRVGVGNQPQHF
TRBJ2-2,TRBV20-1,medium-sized,CSALPLTGLSTGELFF
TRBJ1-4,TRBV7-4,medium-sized,CASSFSDSNEKLFF
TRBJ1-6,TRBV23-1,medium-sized,CASSLSAYNSPLHF
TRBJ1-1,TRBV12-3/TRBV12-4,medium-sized,CASSPRRGVGRSGTEAFF
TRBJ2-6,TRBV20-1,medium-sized,CSAPRVAGANVLTF
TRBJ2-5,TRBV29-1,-,CSVDQGPGETQYF
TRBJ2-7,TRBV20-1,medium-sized,CSATDSTYEQYF
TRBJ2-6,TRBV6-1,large,CASRLQGSGANVLTF
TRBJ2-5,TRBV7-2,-,CASSHLGETQYF